This T cell receptor beta chain was sequenced during a study of CD8 T cells in ankylosing spondylitis. In regard to this clonotype: What it binds is unknown.

The CDR3 consists of 15 residues. V lost 3 bases to trimming and J lost 3 bases, with 12 bases between them. Per the germline V gene, CDR1 is LGHNA and CDR2 is YSLEER. Whole-study findings and limits: In ankylosing spondylitis blood, a motif of fewer than 10 highly homologous TCR beta variants appeared characteristic.

TCRdb reprocessed the 5' RACE reads with MiXCR, giving one entry per CDR3 protein. The sample yields 700,000 to 850,000 distinct CDR3 sequences, 10% to 15% seen once. The chain employs TRBV4-3 and TRBJ2-1, with D hard to call. The clonotype was recovered from a male donor with ankylosing spondylitis. The sample was blood, either unsorted or a sorted T cell fraction (not recorded which). CDR3 in DNA: TGCGCCAGCAGCCATGAAACGGACCGCTACAATGAGCAGTTCTTC. This encodes CASSHETDRYNEQFF.